This is a list of T cell receptor beta chains from one sample in a study of molecular identifiers for immune sequencing clone quantification. One entry per CDR3 protein, called by TCRdb with MiXCR from the PCR reads. The data contain under 800,000 distinct CDR3 sequences, about 25% of them seen just once; the ten biggest clones take up 0.7% to 0.95%. The sample was naive CD8+ T cells from blood, with Jurkat cell RNA spiked in. The receptors stem from a human donor in good health. Some libraries in this study had Jurkat cell RNA spiked in. Each CDR3 is given with its conserved first and last residue. Each record gives: CDR3 protein, J gene, clone size, V gene, D gene. D genes are given only for firm matches. Clone size is shown for a subset of rows, as once, few, many or a class of expanded clone.

CDR3: CSARDWGGSNEQYF
J: TRBJ2-7
size: -
V: TRBV20-1
D: -

CDR3: CASSEFGGGGFTDTQYF
J: TRBJ2-3
size: -
V: TRBV6-1
D: TRBD2

CDR3: CAWTPAGGHETQYF
J: TRBJ2-5
size: many
V: TRBV30
D: TRBD2

CDR3: CAISEYGENYGYTF
J: TRBJ1-2
size: few
V: TRBV10-3
D: -

CDR3: CASSLELVGAGGTDTQYF
J: TRBJ2-3
size: -
V: TRBV5-6
D: TRBD2

CDR3: CASSQVGTGYSYEQYF
J: TRBJ2-7
size: many
V: TRBV14
D: TRBD1

CDR3: CASSLGAGVEQYF
J: TRBJ2-7
size: -
V: TRBV19
D: -

CDR3: CASSDRDGNSPLHF
J: TRBJ1-6
size: few
V: TRBV9
D: -

CDR3: CASSGTSGKDELFF
J: TRBJ2-1
size: -
V: TRBV9
D: TRBD2

CDR3: CASSETGTVHPSNTEAFF
J: TRBJ1-1
size: -
V: TRBV6-1
D: TRBD1

CDR3: CASSLVLPSTDTQYF
J: TRBJ2-3
size: many
V: TRBV7-9
D: -

CDR3: CASSSPMVLAEYSYNEQFF
J: TRBJ2-1
size: -
V: TRBV7-2
D: TRBD2

CDR3: CASSGEGRFNTGELFF
J: TRBJ2-2
size: many
V: TRBV13
D: -

CDR3: CASSPGQGEETQYF
J: TRBJ2-5
size: many
V: TRBV5-4
D: TRBD1

CDR3: CASSQPEGYHEQYF
J: TRBJ2-7
size: few
V: TRBV4-1
D: -

CDR3: CASSPRDRALYEQYF
J: TRBJ2-7
size: many
V: TRBV6-5
D: TRBD1

CDR3: CASSEVGGALQETQYF
J: TRBJ2-5
size: few
V: TRBV6-4
D: TRBD2

CDR3: CASSPLEWEVNYEQYF
J: TRBJ2-7
size: -
V: TRBV18
D: -

CDR3: CATSSMTGGSNEQFF
J: TRBJ2-1
size: many
V: TRBV15
D: TRBD1

CDR3: CASSLGHLMGYGYTF
J: TRBJ1-2
size: few
V: TRBV7-2
D: -

CDR3: CSVAARGGQNTEAFF
J: TRBJ1-1
size: many
V: TRBV29-1
D: -

CDR3: CAWSVLVTAGSYEQYF
J: TRBJ2-7
size: -
V: TRBV30
D: -

CDR3: CASRTSGNTGELFF
J: TRBJ2-2
size: few
V: TRBV12-3/TRBV12-4
D: TRBD2

CDR3: CASRLPGQNTEASF
J: TRBJ1-1
size: -
V: TRBV6-2/TRBV6-3
D: TRBD1

CDR3: CASSLALGDTQYF
J: TRBJ2-3
size: -
V: TRBV7-6
D: -

CDR3: CASSSFTSGGPYSYEQYF
J: TRBJ2-7
size: few
V: TRBV11-2
D: TRBD2

CDR3: CASSQDRDRGLNNEKLFF
J: TRBJ1-4
size: many
V: TRBV4-3
D: TRBD1

CDR3: CASSVPAGHDDNEQFF
J: TRBJ2-1
size: many
V: TRBV7-8
D: TRBD2

CDR3: CASSQENAGLATDTQYF
J: TRBJ2-3
size: -
V: TRBV4-3
D: TRBD2

CDR3: CASSQEFQDRADNEQFF
J: TRBJ2-1
size: many
V: TRBV4-3
D: TRBD1

CDR3: CASRLGRGVNNQPQHF
J: TRBJ1-5
size: -
V: TRBV19
D: TRBD1